This entry describes one T cell receptor beta chain. What it recognizes is unknown. Using immunoSEQ multiplex PCR, the repertoire was profiled, and TCRdb retains in-frame clones only, with some absent. Of more than 150,000 clones listed, approximately 90% were seen once; the top ten hold 4% to 5.5%. These data come from a study of T cell responses to AZD1222 COVID-19 vaccine. The overall study: Second-dose schedules of about 4 or about 12 weeks were combined. Findings and limits, study-wide: Vaccine-associated CD4 TCRs spanned spike, dominant at 160-218 and 743-854. Of the AZD1222 recipients, only 5 to 7 were seropositive at baseline. Without day 14 samples, only post-peak T cell repertoires were studied.

The junction had 5 bases not matched to a gene; V was cut back by 5 bases and J by 3 bases. The CDR3 is 15 residues long. Germline V gene lookup returns CDR1 SGHNT and CDR2 YENEEA. V usage is TRBV11-3 and J usage is TRBJ2-7; 12 bases match TRBD2. The clonotype was recovered from an adult in good health. Sequences were derived from peripheral blood, sampled on day 0 of AZD1222 vaccination. The DNA of the CDR3 is TGTGCCAGCAGCCCGCGACTAGCGGGGGACTACGAGCAGTACTTC. As protein: CASSPRLAGDYEQYF.